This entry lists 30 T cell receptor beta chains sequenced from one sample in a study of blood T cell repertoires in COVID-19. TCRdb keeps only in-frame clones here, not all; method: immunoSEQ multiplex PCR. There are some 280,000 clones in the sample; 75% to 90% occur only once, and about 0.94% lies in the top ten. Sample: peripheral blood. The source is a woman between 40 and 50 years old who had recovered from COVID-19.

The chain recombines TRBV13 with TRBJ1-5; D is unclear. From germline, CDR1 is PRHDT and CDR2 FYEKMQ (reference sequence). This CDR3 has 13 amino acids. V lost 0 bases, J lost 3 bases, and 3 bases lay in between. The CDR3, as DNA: TGTGCCAGCAGCTTAGGCAACAATCAGCCCCAGCATTTT. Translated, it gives CASSLGNNQPQHF. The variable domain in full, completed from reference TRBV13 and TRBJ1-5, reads AAGVIQSPRHLIKEKRETATLKCYPIPRHDTVYWYQQGPGQDPQFLISFYEKMQSDKGSIPDRFSAQQFSDYHSELNMSSLELGDSALYFCASSLGNNQPQHFGDGTRLSIL.

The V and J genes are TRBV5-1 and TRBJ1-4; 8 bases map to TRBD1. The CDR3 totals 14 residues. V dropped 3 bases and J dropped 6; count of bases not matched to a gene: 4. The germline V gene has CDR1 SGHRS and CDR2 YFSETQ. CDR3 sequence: CASSSGQGYEKLFF. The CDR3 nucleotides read TGCGCCAGCAGCTCAGGACAGGGTTATGAAAAACTGTTTTTT.

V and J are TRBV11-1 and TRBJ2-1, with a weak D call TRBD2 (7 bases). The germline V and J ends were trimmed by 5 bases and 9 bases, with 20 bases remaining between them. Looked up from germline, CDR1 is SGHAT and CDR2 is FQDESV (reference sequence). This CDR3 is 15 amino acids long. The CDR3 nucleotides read TGTGCCAGCAGCCAAAGCGGGACATCGGTAGGTGAGCAGTTCTTC. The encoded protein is CASSQSGTSVGEQFF.

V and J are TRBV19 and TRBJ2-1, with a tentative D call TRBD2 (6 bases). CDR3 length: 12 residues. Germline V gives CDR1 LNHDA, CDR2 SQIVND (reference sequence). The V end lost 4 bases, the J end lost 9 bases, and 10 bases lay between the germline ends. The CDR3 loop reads CASSSLAFEQFF. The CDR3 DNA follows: TGTGCCAGTAGTAGTCTAGCGTTTGAGCAGTTCTTC.

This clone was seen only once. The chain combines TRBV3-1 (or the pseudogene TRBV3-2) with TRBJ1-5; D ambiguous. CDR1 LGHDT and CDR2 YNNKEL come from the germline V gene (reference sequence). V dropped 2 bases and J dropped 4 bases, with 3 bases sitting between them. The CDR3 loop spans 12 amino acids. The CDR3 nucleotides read TGTGCCAGCAGCCAACAAAATCAGCCCCAGCATTTT. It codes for CASSQQNQPQHF.

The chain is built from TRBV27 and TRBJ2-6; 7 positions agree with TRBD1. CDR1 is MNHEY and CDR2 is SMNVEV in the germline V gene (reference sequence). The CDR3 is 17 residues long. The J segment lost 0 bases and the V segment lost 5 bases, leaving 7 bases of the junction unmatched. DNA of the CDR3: TGTGCCAGCAGTCAGATCCGACAGGGCTCTGGGGCCAACGTCCTGACTTTC. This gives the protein CASSQIRQGSGANVLTF.

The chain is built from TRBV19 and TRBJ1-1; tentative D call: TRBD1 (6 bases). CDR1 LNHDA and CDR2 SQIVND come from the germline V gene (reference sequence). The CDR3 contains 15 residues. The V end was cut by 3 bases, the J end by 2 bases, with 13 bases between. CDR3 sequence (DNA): TGTGCCAGTAGTATCCAACAGGGTATCAACACTGAAGCTTTCTTT. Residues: CASSIQQGINTEAFF.

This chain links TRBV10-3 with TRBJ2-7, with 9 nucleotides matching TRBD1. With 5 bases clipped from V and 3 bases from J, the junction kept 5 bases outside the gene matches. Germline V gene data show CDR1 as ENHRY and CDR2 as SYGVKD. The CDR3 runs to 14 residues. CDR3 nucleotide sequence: TGTGCCATCAGTTTCGGACAGGGGAGCTACGAGCAGTACTTC. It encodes CAISFGQGSYEQYF.

CDR3 region: CATSDFTSQGGELFF. DNA for the CDR3: TGTGCCACCAGTGATTTTACGAGTCAGGGCGGGGAGCTGTTTTTT. V usage is TRBV24-1 and J usage is TRBJ2-2; tentatively, D is TRBD1 (5 bases). Trimming took 1 base from V and 7 from J, leaving 12 bases between them. The germline V gene encodes CDR1 KGHDR and CDR2 SFDVKD. The CDR3 contains 15 residues.

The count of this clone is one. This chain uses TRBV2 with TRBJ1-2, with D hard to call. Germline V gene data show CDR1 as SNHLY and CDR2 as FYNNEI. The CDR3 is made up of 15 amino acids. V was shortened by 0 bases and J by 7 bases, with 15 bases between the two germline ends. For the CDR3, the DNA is TGTGCCAGCAGTGAAGCGCGGGGTTCGGGCGGTGGCTACACCTTC. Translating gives CASSEARGSGGGYTF.

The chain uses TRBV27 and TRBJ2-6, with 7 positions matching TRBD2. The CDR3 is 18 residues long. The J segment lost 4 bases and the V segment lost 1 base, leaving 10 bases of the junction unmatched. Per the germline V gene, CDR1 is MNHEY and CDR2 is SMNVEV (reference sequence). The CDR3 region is CASSLFSLGGVGANVLTF. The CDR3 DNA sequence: TGTGCCAGCAGTTTATTCTCTCTGGGAGGGGTCGGGGCCAACGTCCTGACTTTC.

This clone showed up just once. The chain's CDR3 is CASSQGCGRAGADTQYF. The CDR3 nucleotides read TGCGCCAGCAGTCAAGGATGCGGGAGGGCCGGGGCAGATACGCAGTATTTT. The genes are TRBV23-1 and TRBJ2-3; 9 bases map to TRBD2. TRBV23-1 is noted as an ORF with a role that remains uncertain. CDR3 length: 17 amino acids. V was pared by 2 bases and J by 4 bases, with 10 bases of the junction left unmatched.

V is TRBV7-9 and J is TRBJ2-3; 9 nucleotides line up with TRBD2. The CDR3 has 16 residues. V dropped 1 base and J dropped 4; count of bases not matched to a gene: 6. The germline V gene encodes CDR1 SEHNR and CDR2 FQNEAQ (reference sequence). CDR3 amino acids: CASSLVASGIPDTQYF. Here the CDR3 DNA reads TGTGCCAGCAGCTTAGTGGCTAGCGGGATCCCAGATACGCAGTATTTT.

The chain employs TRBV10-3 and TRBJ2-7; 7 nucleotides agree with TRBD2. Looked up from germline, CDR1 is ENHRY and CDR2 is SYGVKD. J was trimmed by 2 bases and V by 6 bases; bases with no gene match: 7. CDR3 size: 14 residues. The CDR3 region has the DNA TGTGCCATCAGAAGCGGGACTCGGACCTACGAGCAGTACTTC. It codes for CAIRSGTRTYEQYF.

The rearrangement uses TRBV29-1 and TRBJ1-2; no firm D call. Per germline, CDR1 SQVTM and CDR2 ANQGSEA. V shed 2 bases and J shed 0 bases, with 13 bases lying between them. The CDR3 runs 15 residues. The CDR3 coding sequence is TGCAGCGTTGAAAGTCGTGACTTAGCTAACTATGGCTACACCTTC. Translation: CSVESRDLANYGYTF.

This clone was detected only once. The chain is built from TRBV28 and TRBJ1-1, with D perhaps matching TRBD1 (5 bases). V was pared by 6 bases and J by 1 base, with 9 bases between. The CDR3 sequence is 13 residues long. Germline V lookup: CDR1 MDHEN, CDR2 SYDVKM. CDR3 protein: CASRLDRNTEAFF. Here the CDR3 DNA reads TGTGCCAGCAGGTTAGACAGGAACACTGAAGCTTTCTTT. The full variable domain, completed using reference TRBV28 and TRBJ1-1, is DVKVTQSSRYLVKRTGEKVFLECVQDMDHENMFWYRQDPGLGLRLIYFSYDVKMKEKGDIPEGYSVSREKKERFSLILESASTNQTSMYLCASRLDRNTEAFFGQGTRLTVV.

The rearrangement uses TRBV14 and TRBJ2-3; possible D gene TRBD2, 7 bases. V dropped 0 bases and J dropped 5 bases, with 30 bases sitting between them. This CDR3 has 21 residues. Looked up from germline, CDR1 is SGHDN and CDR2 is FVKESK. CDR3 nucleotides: TGTGCCAGCAGCCAAGAGTGGACGGGGGGCCACGGACTTTATCTGGAAGATACGCAGTATTTT. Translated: CASSQEWTGGHGLYLEDTQYF.

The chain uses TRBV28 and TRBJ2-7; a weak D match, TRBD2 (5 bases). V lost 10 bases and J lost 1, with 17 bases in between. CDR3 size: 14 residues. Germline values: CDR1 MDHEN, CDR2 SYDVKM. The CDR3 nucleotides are TGTGCCACCCGCGTGCGGGCCGGTTCCTACGAGCAGTACTTC. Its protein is CATRVRAGSYEQYF.

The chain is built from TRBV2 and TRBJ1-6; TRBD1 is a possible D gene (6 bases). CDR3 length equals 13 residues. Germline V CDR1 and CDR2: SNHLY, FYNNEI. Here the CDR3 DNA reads TGTGCTGGACAGCTCTCCTATAATTCACCCCTCCACTTT. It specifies CAGQLSYNSPLHF. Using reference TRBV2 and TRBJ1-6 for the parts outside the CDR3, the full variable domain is EPEVTQTPSHQVTQMGQEVILRCVPISNHLYFYWYRQILGQKVEFLVSFYNNEISEKSEIFDDQFSVERPDGSNFTLKIRSTKLEDSAMYFCAGQLSYNSPLHFGNGTRLTVT.

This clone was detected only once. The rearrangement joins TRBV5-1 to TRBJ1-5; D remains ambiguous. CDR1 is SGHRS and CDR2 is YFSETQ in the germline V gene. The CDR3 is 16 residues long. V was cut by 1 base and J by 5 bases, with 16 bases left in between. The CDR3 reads CASSLTGDIGYQPQHF. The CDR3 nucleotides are TGCGCCAGCAGCTTGACCGGGGATATCGGGTATCAGCCCCAGCATTTT.

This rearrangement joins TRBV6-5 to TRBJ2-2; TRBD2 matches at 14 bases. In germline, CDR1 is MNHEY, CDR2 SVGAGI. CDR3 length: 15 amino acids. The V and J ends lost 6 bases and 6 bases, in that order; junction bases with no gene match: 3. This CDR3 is CASSGTSGRAGELFF. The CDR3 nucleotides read TGTGCCAGCAGCGGGACTAGCGGGAGAGCCGGGGAGCTGTTTTTT.

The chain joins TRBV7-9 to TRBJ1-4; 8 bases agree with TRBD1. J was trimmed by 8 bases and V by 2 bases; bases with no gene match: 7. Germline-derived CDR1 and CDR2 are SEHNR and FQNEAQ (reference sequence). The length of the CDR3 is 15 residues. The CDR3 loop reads CASSLRQGLPEKLFF. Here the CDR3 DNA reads TGTGCCAGCAGCTTACGACAGGGGCTACCCGAAAAACTGTTTTTT.

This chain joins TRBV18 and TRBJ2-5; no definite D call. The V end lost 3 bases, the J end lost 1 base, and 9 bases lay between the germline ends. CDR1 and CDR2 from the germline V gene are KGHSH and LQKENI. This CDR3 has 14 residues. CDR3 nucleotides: TGTGCCAGCTCACCGCGTACAGTCCAAGAGACCCAGTACTTC. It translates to CASSPRTVQETQYF.

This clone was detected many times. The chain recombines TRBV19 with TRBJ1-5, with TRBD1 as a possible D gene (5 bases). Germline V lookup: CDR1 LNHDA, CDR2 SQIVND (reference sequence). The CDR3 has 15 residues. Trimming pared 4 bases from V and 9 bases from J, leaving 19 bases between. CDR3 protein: CASSTRGEGARPQHF. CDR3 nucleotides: TGTGCCAGTAGTACCCGAGGGGAGGGAGCCAGGCCCCAGCATTTT.

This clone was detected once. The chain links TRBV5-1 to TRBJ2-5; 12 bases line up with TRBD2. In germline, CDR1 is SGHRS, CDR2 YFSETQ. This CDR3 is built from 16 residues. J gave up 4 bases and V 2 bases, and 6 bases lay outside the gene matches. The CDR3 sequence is CASSFLATSGRETQYF. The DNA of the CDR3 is TGCGCCAGCAGCTTTCTAGCGACTAGCGGGAGAGAGACCCAGTACTTC.

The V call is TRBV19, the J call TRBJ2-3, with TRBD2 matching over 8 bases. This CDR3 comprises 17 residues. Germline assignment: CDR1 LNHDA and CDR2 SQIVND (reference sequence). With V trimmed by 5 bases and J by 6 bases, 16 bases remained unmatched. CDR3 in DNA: TGTGCCAGTAGTCCTAAGTGGCCAGCGGGAGAAACGGATACGCAGTATTTT. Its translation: CASSPKWPAGETDTQYF. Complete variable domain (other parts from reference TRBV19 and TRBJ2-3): DGGITQSPKYLFRKEGQNVTLSCEQNLNHDAMYWYRQDPGQGLRLIYYSQIVNDFQKGDIAEGYSVSREKKESFPLTVTSAQKNPTAFYLCASSPKWPAGETDTQYFGPGTRLTVL.

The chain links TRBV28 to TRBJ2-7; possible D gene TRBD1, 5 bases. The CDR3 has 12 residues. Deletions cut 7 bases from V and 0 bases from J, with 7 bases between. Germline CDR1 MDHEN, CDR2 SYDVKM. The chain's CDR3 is CASKGVSYEQYF. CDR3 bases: TGTGCCAGCAAAGGGGTCTCCTACGAGCAGTACTTC.

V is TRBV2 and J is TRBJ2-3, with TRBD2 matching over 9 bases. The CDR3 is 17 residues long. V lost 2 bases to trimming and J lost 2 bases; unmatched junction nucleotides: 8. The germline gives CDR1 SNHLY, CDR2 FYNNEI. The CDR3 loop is CASSERRLAGSTDTQYF. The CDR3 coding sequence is TGTGCCAGCAGTGAAAGGCGTCTAGCGGGGTCCACAGATACGCAGTATTTT.

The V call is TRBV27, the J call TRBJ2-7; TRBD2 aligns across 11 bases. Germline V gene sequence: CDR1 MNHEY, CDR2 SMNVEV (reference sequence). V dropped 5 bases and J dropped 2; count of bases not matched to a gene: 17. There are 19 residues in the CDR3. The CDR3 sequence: CASSERTSGSALGAYEQYF. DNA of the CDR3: TGTGCCAGCAGTGAAAGGACTAGCGGGTCTGCCCTAGGGGCCTACGAGCAGTACTTC.

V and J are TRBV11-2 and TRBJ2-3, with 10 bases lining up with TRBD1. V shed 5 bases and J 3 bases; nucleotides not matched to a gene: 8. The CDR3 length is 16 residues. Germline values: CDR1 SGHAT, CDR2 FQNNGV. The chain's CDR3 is CASSVGQGGKTDTQYF. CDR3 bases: TGTGCCAGCAGCGTTGGACAGGGGGGGAAAACAGATACGCAGTATTTT.